The 23 T cell receptor beta chains reported below all come from one sample, sequenced in a study of blood T cell repertoires in COVID-19. Generated by immunoSEQ multiplex PCR, the TCRdb table keeps only in-frame clones and is missing some. Among about 15,000 clones listed, over 70% were seen once. Sequencing was carried out using peripheral blood. The receptors originated from a woman aged 70 to 79 with active COVID-19.

This CDR3 reads CASRPAGVSYEQYF. The CDR3 nucleotides read TGTGCCAGCAGACCAGCGGGAGTAAGCTACGAGCAGTACTTC. V and J are TRBV28 and TRBJ2-7; 8 positions match TRBD2. The junction had 7 bases not matched to a gene; V was cut back by 6 bases and J by 3 bases. CDR1 is MDHEN, CDR2 SYDVKM, per germline. The CDR3 loop spans 14 amino acids.

The chain recombines TRBV6-6 with TRBJ1-1; maybe TRBD1 (5 bases). The CDR3 has 15 residues. Trimming cost V 0 bases and J 1 base, with 9 bases left between them. Germline CDR1 MNHNY, CDR2 SVGAGI (reference sequence). CDR3 sequence: CASSYSWGENTEAFF. The DNA for the CDR3 is TGTGCCAGCAGTTACTCCTGGGGCGAGAACACTGAAGCTTTCTTT.

This chain uses TRBV6-2 or TRBV6-3 with TRBJ1-1, with 9 bases aligning to TRBD1. The CDR3 has 15 amino acids. The germline V gene has CDR1 MNHEY and CDR2 SVGEGT. The V gene end was trimmed by 0 bases and the J gene end by 3 bases; junction bases not matched to a gene: 2. The CDR3 region is CASSYSTGGHTEAFF. For the CDR3, the DNA is TGTGCCAGCAGTTACTCGACAGGGGGGCACACTGAAGCTTTCTTT.

To note about this clone: Mismatch with germline at one junction end may stem from a read error. The chain couples TRBV7-7 to TRBJ2-1, with TRBD2 as a possible D gene (7 bases). From germline, CDR1 is SSHAT and CDR2 FNYEAQ (reference sequence). The CDR3 has 13 residues. CDR3 amino acids: CASSLNPGGEQFF. The CDR3 nucleotides read TGTGCTAGCAGCTTAAATCCGGGGGGCGAGCAGTTCTTC.

V usage is TRBV28 and J usage is TRBJ1-2; the D gene is possibly TRBD1 (5 bases). Germline V CDR1 and CDR2: MDHEN, SYDVKM. CDR3 size: 13 residues. V lost 8 bases and J lost 10, with 20 bases in between. The CDR3 coding sequence is TGTGCCAGCTCCTCGGAGGGGCGCGTGGTCTACACCTTC. It encodes CASSSEGRVVYTF.

This sequence joins TRBV19 and TRBJ2-3; maybe TRBD1 (6 bases). The CDR3 loop spans 14 amino acids. Trimming took off 8 bases at V and 0 bases at J, with 12 bases between the two ends. Germline CDR1 is LNHDA and CDR2 is SQIVND (reference sequence). The CDR3 region is CASSQGPSTDTQYF. CDR3 bases: TGTGCCAGTTCACAGGGACCTAGCACAGATACGCAGTATTTT.

The rearrangement joins TRBV28 to TRBJ1-5; possibly TRBD1 for D (6 bases). The CDR3 runs to 17 residues. CDR1 and CDR2 from the germline V gene are MDHEN and SYDVKM. Trimming took off 6 bases at V and 0 bases at J, with 18 bases between the two ends. Here the CDR3 reads CASSPAGTRYSNQPQHF. The CDR3 DNA sequence: TGTGCCAGCAGCCCCGCCGGGACACGATATAGCAATCAGCCCCAGCATTTT.

The V and J genes are TRBV25-1 and TRBJ2-5; 10 bases map to TRBD1. The CDR3 runs to 14 residues. V shed 8 bases and J 9 bases; nucleotides not matched to a gene: 12. CDR1 and CDR2 from the germline V gene are MGHDK and SYGVNS. This CDR3 reads CASCPGQGIVAQYF. CDR3 nucleotide sequence: TGTGCCAGCTGCCCGGGACAGGGGATAGTGGCCCAGTACTTC.

The DNA of the CDR3 is TGTGCCAGCAGCCAGGTACGACTAGCGGGGACGAACACCGGGGAGCTGTTTTTT. Protein: CASSQVRLAGTNTGELFF. The gene calls are TRBV4-2 and TRBJ2-2; TRBD2 agrees at 11 bases. This CDR3 contains 18 residues. The trim removed 3 bases at V and 0 bases at J, leaving 6 bases unmatched. Germline V CDR1 and CDR2: LGHNA, YNFKEQ.

This clone was detected only once. The rearrangement uses TRBV28 and TRBJ2-7; D is unclear. This CDR3 region has 11 residues. Germline-derived CDR1 and CDR2 are MDHEN and SYDVKM. Between the trimmed V and J ends, which lost 3 bases and 6 bases, there was a span of 6 bases. The CDR3 reads CASSFEAEQYF. The CDR3 nucleotides read TGTGCCAGCAGTTTTGAGGCCGAGCAGTACTTC.

The chain joins TRBV7-9 to TRBJ2-2, with a possible D match to TRBD1 (7 bases). Between the trimmed V and J ends, which lost 5 bases and 7 bases, there was a span of 17 bases. The CDR3 is made up of 15 amino acids. CDR1 and CDR2 from the germline V gene are SEHNR and FQNEAQ (reference sequence). The CDR3 bases are TGTGCCAGCAGCCGGGCCCAGGGGGGCGGCGGGGAGCTGTTTTTT. Translating it yields CASSRAQGGGGELFF.

In this sample, this clone turned up a few times. This sequence joins TRBV19 and TRBJ1-1; maybe TRBD1 (5 bases). CDR3 length: 12 residues. The V gene's germline CDR1 is LNHDA and CDR2 SQIVND (reference sequence). V lost 4 bases and J 6 bases, leaving 9 bases between the germline ends. DNA of the CDR3: TGTGCCAGTAGTACCGCGGGGCCTGAAGCTTTCTTT. This translates into CASSTAGPEAFF.

The chain uses TRBV24-1 and TRBJ2-1; TRBD2 matches 10 bases. CDR3 length: 16 amino acids. J lost 6 bases, V lost 2 bases, and 6 bases had no gene match. The germline V gene has CDR1 KGHDR and CDR2 SFDVKD. CDR3 amino acids: CATSDWTSGGGNEQFF. The DNA for the CDR3 is TGTGCCACCAGTGATTGGACTAGCGGAGGGGGCAATGAGCAGTTCTTC.

This chain uses TRBV6-5 with TRBJ1-2; D is possibly TRBD1 (5 bases). Per germline, CDR1 MNHEY and CDR2 SVGAGI. This CDR3 has 12 residues. V dropped 4 bases and J dropped 5 bases, with 8 bases sitting between them. The CDR3 bases are TGTGCCAGCAGTTCGGACACGTATGGCTACACCTTC. This sequence encodes CASSSDTYGYTF.

The V and J genes are TRBV18 and TRBJ2-7; tentative D call: TRBD1 (5 bases). Trimming shortened V by 0 bases and J by 0 bases, and 9 bases separated the two germline ends. CDR3 length equals 15 residues. CDR1 and CDR2 (germline): KGHSH, LQKENI. This CDR3 reads CASSPPIGDSYEQYF. DNA of the CDR3: TGTGCCAGCTCACCACCGATAGGGGACTCCTACGAGCAGTACTTC.

The chain is built from TRBV7-9 and TRBJ1-5; D unclear. The CDR3 contains 14 residues. Per germline, CDR1 SEHNR and CDR2 FQNEAQ (reference sequence). V was shortened by 4 bases and J by 0 bases, with 7 bases between the two germline ends. In nucleotides, the CDR3 is TGTGCCAGCAGCTCCCACTATAGCAATCAGCCCCAGCATTTT. Its protein is CASSSHYSNQPQHF.

The chain has TRBV3-1 (or the pseudogene TRBV3-2) and TRBJ2-3, with TRBD2 matching over 9 bases. The CDR3 is 16 residues long. Trimming at V came to 6 bases and at J to 1 base, leaving 8 bases not matched to a gene. CDR1 LGHDT and CDR2 YNNKEL come from the germline V gene (reference sequence). CDR3 coding DNA: TGTGCCAGCAGTCGGACTAGCGATTGGGGCACAGATACGCAGTATTTT. It is translated as CASSRTSDWGTDTQYF.

The chain has TRBV7-9 and TRBJ1-3, with 12 bases lining up with TRBD1. This CDR3 contains 15 residues. The germline V gene has CDR1 SEHNR and CDR2 FQNEAQ (reference sequence). V lost 5 bases to trimming and J lost 6 bases; unmatched junction nucleotides: 5. CDR3 DNA: TGTGCCAGCAGCATGGGACAGGGGGCAGAAAACACCATATATTTT. Translating it yields CASSMGQGAENTIYF.

This rearrangement joins TRBV9 to TRBJ2-2; the D gene is possibly TRBD2 (6 bases). Between the trimmed V and J ends, which lost 2 bases and 4 bases, there was a span of 15 bases. Looked up from germline, CDR1 is SGDLS and CDR2 is YYNGEE. CDR3 length: 16 residues. For the CDR3, the DNA is TGTGCCAGCAGCGTCACCGGAGGGACCCCCACCGGGGAGCTGTTTTTT. This codes for CASSVTGGTPTGELFF. Combining the CDR3 with reference TRBV9 and TRBJ2-2 gives the whole variable domain DSGVTQTPKHLITATGQRVTLRCSPRSGDLSVYWYQQSLDQGLQFLIQYYNGEERAKGNILERFSAQQFPDLHSELNLSSLELGDSALYFCASSVTGGTPTGELFFGEGSRLTVL.

This chain connects TRBV18 to TRBJ2-1; D not resolved. V was shortened by 3 bases and J by 0 bases, with 15 bases between the two germline ends. CDR1 is KGHSH, CDR2 LQKENI, per germline. The CDR3 runs 17 residues. The CDR3, as DNA: TGTGCCAGCTCACCCCCGCCTACTCCTACCTCCTACAATGAGCAGTTCTTC. It is translated as CASSPPPTPTSYNEQFF. Full variable domain (outside the CDR3, taken from reference TRBV18 and TRBJ2-1): NAGVMQNPRHLVRRRGQEARLRCSPMKGHSHVYWYRQLPEEGLKFMVYLQKENIIDESGMPKERFSAEFPKEGPSILRIQQVVRGDSAAYFCASSPPPTPTSYNEQFFGPGTRLTVL.

This clone was seen only a few times. The J gene is TRBJ2-5, the V gene TRBV21-1; the table's D call TRBD1 went unverified against the DNA. TRBV21-1 constitutes a pseudogene. The CDR3 contains 17 residues. CDR3 sequence (DNA): TGTGCCAGCAGCAAAGAGCGTGCTGGGGCAGATCTAGAGACCCAGTACTTC. Protein sequence: CASSKERAGADLETQYF.

DNA of the CDR3: TGTGCCAGCAGCCTAGCCGGAGAGGGTGGCGAGACCCAGTACTTC. This sequence encodes CASSLAGEGGETQYF. The chain uses TRBV7-3 and TRBJ2-5; TRBD2 might be the D (5 bases). Germline V gene lookup returns CDR1 SGHTA and CDR2 FQGTGA. This CDR3 has 15 residues. The ends were cut back, 5 bases at V and 5 bases at J, with 18 bases in the middle.

The rearrangement joins TRBV11-2 to TRBJ2-1; 9 bases are shared with TRBD2. CDR1 SGHAT and CDR2 FQNNGV come from the germline V gene. With 3 bases clipped from V and 6 bases from J, the junction kept 12 bases outside the gene matches. This CDR3 comprises 17 residues. For the CDR3, the DNA is TGTGCCAGCAGCTTTCTAGCGGGAATGGGGTTGTTCAATGAGCAGTTCTTC. It is translated as CASSFLAGMGLFNEQFF.